These 22 T cell receptor beta chains were all obtained from the same sample, sequenced in a study of T cell responses to AZD1222 COVID-19 vaccine. Using immunoSEQ multiplex PCR, the repertoire was profiled, and TCRdb retains in-frame clones only, with some absent. The table includes some 110,000 clones, more than 75% detected once. The input for sequencing was peripheral blood, taken 28 days after the second AZD1222 dose. All receptors derive from an adult who received the AZD1222 COVID-19 vaccine.

The rearrangement joins TRBV11-3 to TRBJ2-1; no clear D. The CDR3 has 15 amino acids. V lost 4 bases to trimming and J lost 0 bases, with 10 bases between them. Germline V CDR1 and CDR2: SGHNT, YENEEA. CDR3 protein: CASSSRSVSYNEQFF. The DNA of the CDR3 is TGTGCCAGCAGCTCCCGGAGCGTCTCCTACAATGAGCAGTTCTTC. The full variable domain, with the rest looked up from reference TRBV11-3 and TRBJ2-1, is EAGVVQSPRYKIIEKKQPVAFWCNPISGHNTLYWYLQNLGQGPELLIRYENEEAVDDSQLPKDRFSAERLKGVDSTLKIQPAELGDSAVYLCASSSRSVSYNEQFFGPGTRLTVL.

A few counts support this clone. The chain uses TRBV4-3 and TRBJ2-2, with D possibly called TRBD1 or TRBD2 (6 bases each). V gave up 2 bases and J gave up 5 bases, with 9 bases separating them. The germline V gene encodes CDR1 LGHNA and CDR2 YSLEER. The CDR3 consists of 14 residues. The DNA for the CDR3 is TGCGCCAGCAGCCAAAGGGGGGCGACCGGGGAGCTGTTTTTT. It is translated as CASSQRGATGELFF.

This chain connects TRBV4-1 to TRBJ2-7; 7 bases match TRBD2. The CDR3 sequence is 17 residues long. Germline trimming cut 1 base from V and 0 bases from J; bases unmatched to any gene: 9. The germline V gene has CDR1 MGHRA and CDR2 YSYEKL. CDR3 residues: CASSQAHGTTYSYEQYF. The CDR3 nucleotides read TGCGCCAGCAGCCAAGCCCATGGGACTACCTACTCCTACGAGCAGTACTTC.

The V call is TRBV28, the J call TRBJ1-1, with 8 bases fitting TRBD1. The trim removed 7 bases at V and 4 bases at J, leaving 11 bases unmatched. CDR3 length equals 15 residues. CDR1 and CDR2 from the germline V gene are MDHEN and SYDVKM. The CDR3 nucleotides are TGTGCCAGCACCCGGACAGGGATGGGTTTCACTGAAGCTTTCTTT. It codes for CASTRTGMGFTEAFF.

V usage is TRBV21-1 and J usage is TRBJ2-7; the D segment call TRBD2 is taken from the table without a DNA check. TRBV21-1 is noted as a pseudogene. The CDR3 has 16 residues. The CDR3 DNA reads as TGTGCCAGCAGGGCAACTAGCGGGAGATGCTCCTACGAGCAGTACTTC. Translated, it gives CASRATSGRCSYEQYF.

V and J are TRBV25-1 and TRBJ1-6; D unclear. The CDR3 has 13 amino acids. Germline assignment: CDR1 MGHDK and CDR2 SYGVNS. The V end was cut by 6 bases, the J end by 10 bases, with 13 bases between. This chain's CDR3 is CASREGNRSPLHF. The CDR3 coding sequence is TGTGCCAGCAGGGAGGGAAACAGATCACCCCTCCACTTT. The full variable domain, in which reference TRBV25-1 and TRBJ1-6 provide the parts outside the CDR3, is EADIYQTPRYLVIGTGKKITLECSQTMGHDKMYWYQQDPGMELHLIHYSYGVNSTEKGDLSSESTVSRIRTEHFPLTLESARPSHTSQYLCASREGNRSPLHFGNGTRLTVT.

This clone was recorded only once. This sequence joins TRBV20-1 and TRBJ1-6, with 9 bases lining up with TRBD1. The CDR3 is made up of 18 amino acids. V shed 3 bases, J shed 7 bases, and the junction held 16 bases outside the gene matches. Germline V gene sequence: CDR1 DFQATT, CDR2 SNEGSKA (reference sequence). The DNA for the CDR3 is TGCAGTGCTAGTTCGGGACAGGGTCAAGTGGCGCTCAATTCACCCCTCCACTTT. Translation: CSASSGQGQVALNSPLHF.

This clone was observed once. This sequence joins TRBV7-9 and TRBJ1-6; unclear D gene. CDR1 and CDR2 from the germline V gene are SEHNR and FQNEAQ (reference sequence). The CDR3 has 18 amino acids. Trimming pared 5 bases from V and 2 bases from J, leaving 19 bases between. CDR3: CASSVHDPGWTYNSPLHF. DNA of the CDR3: TGTGCCAGCAGCGTCCACGACCCAGGATGGACCTATAATTCACCCCTCCACTTT.

In its sample, this clone was seen once. This chain links TRBV7-9 with TRBJ1-2; the D gene is possibly TRBD1 (6 bases). The CDR3 sequence is 12 residues long. Germline assignment: CDR1 SEHNR and CDR2 FQNEAQ (reference sequence). V lost 5 bases and J 6 bases, leaving 10 bases between the germline ends. The CDR3 DNA is TGTGCCAGCAGCAACCGACAGGATGGCTACACCTTC. Protein: CASSNRQDGYTF. Drawing the rest from reference TRBV7-9 and TRBJ1-2, the complete variable domain is DTGVSQNPRHKITKRGQNVTFRCDPISEHNRLYWYRQTLGQGPEFLTYFQNEAQLEKSRLLSDRFSAERPKGSFSTLEIQRTEQGDSAMYLCASSNRQDGYTFGSGTRLTVV.

This chain links TRBV27 with TRBJ2-6; 7 nucleotides align to TRBD2. The CDR3 consists of 18 residues. J was trimmed by 1 base and V by 4 bases; bases with no gene match: 10. From germline, CDR1 is MNHEY and CDR2 SMNVEV (reference sequence). The CDR3 sequence: CASSSSREGWSGANVLTF. CDR3 nucleotide sequence: TGTGCCAGCAGTTCCTCGAGGGAGGGCTGGTCTGGGGCCAACGTCCTGACTTTC.

This chain uses TRBV6-2 or TRBV6-3 with TRBJ1-5; 11 bases fit TRBD1. Germline values: CDR1 MNHEY, CDR2 SVGEGT. The junction had 16 bases not matched to a gene; V was cut back by 5 bases and J by 1 base. The CDR3 totals 20 residues. CDR3 coding DNA: TGTGCCAGCAGTACTAACGCCCGGGACAGGGGGATTTTGAGCAATCAGCCCCAGCATTTT. It codes for CASSTNARDRGILSNQPQHF.

The J gene is TRBJ2-1, the V gene TRBV6-6; the match to TRBD2 covers 8 bases. This CDR3 region has 12 residues. CDR1 MNHNY and CDR2 SVGAGI come from the germline V gene (reference sequence). The V and J ends lost 8 bases and 8 bases, in that order; junction bases with no gene match: 5. CDR3 in DNA: TGTGCCAGCCGGACTAGCCGGGATGAGCAGTTCTTC. Protein sequence: CASRTSRDEQFF.

This sequence joins TRBV4-3 and TRBJ2-7; D is undetermined. CDR3 length: 14 residues. Germline lookup yields CDR1 LGHNA and CDR2 YSLEER. Trimming cost V 0 bases and J 3 bases, with 9 bases left between them. CDR3 amino acids: CASSQESRNYEQYF. In DNA, the CDR3 is TGCGCCAGCAGCCAAGAATCCAGGAACTACGAGCAGTACTTC.

The rearrangement joins TRBV29-1 to TRBJ2-3; 8 positions agree with TRBD2. Germline V gene data show CDR1 as SQVTM and CDR2 as ANQGSEA. The CDR3 extends over 14 amino acids. J was trimmed by 4 bases and V by 1 base; bases with no gene match: 4. Here the CDR3 reads CSVEGTSLADTQYF. The CDR3 DNA reads as TGCAGCGTTGAAGGGACTAGCTTAGCAGATACGCAGTATTTT.

This chain connects TRBV11-2 to TRBJ2-7; D may correspond to TRBD1 or TRBD2 (5 bases each). The V and J ends lost 5 bases and 0 bases respectively, with 14 bases between them. Germline-derived CDR1 and CDR2 are SGHAT and FQNNGV. This CDR3 has 15 amino acids. CDR3: CASSDGTLSSYEQYF. The CDR3, as DNA: TGTGCCAGCAGCGACGGGACCCTTAGCTCCTACGAGCAGTACTTC.

The V call is TRBV24-1, the J call TRBJ1-2, with 9 bases aligning to TRBD1. Germline V lookup: CDR1 KGHDR, CDR2 SFDVKD. The V gene end was trimmed by 0 bases and the J gene end by 9 bases; junction bases not matched to a gene: 4. This CDR3 is built from 14 residues. The CDR3 region has the DNA TGTGCCACCAGTGATTTGCGGGACAGGGAGAGCTACACCTTC. Protein sequence: CATSDLRDRESYTF.

V and J are TRBV7-7 and TRBJ2-2; possibly TRBD2 for D (5 bases). V dropped 5 bases and J dropped 6 bases, with 13 bases sitting between them. The CDR3 is 14 residues long. Germline assignment: CDR1 SSHAT and CDR2 FNYEAQ (reference sequence). CDR3 DNA sequence: TGTGCCAGCAGCCCGAAAATAGCGTCCGGGGAGCTGTTTTTT. As protein: CASSPKIASGELFF. The complete variable domain, with remaining parts taken from reference TRBV7-7 and TRBJ2-2, reads GAGVSQSPRYKVTKRGQDVTLRCDPISSHATLYWYQQALGQGPEFLTYFNYEAQPDKSGLPSDRFSAERPEGSISTLTIQRTEQRDSAMYRCASSPKIASGELFFGEGSRLTVL.

The gene calls are TRBV7-2 and TRBJ1-6; D gene ambiguous. Trimming took off 4 bases at V and 3 bases at J, with 10 bases between the two ends. This CDR3 spans 15 amino acids. Germline loops: CDR1 SGHTA, CDR2 FQGNSA. The CDR3 region has the DNA TGTGCCAGCAGCTCCACGGAGAACTATAATTCACCCCTCCACTTT. Protein product: CASSSTENYNSPLHF.

This clone was recorded only once. The rearrangement uses TRBV28 and TRBJ2-1; 9 nucleotides match TRBD2. CDR1 is MDHEN, CDR2 SYDVKM, per germline. V trimming: 6 bases; J trimming: 9 bases; junction bases outside the gene matches: 12. This CDR3 is 15 amino acids long. CDR3 protein: CASSKPKLAGPEQFF. CDR3 DNA sequence: TGTGCCAGCAGCAAACCGAAACTAGCGGGCCCTGAGCAGTTCTTC.

The chain has TRBV6-4 and TRBJ2-2, with D perhaps TRBD2 (6 bases). The germline gives CDR1 MRHNA, CDR2 SNTAGT. The V and J ends lost 4 bases and 6 bases respectively, with 12 bases between them. This CDR3 is 14 amino acids long. CDR3 DNA sequence: TGTGCCAGCAGTGCCAGCAGGGAGGCCGGGGAGCTGTTTTTT. Residues: CASSASREAGELFF.

The chain uses TRBV27 and TRBJ1-2; D remains ambiguous. Deletions cut 4 bases from V and 4 bases from J, with 4 bases between. CDR1 is MNHEY and CDR2 is SMNVEV in the germline V gene (reference sequence). The CDR3 sequence is 11 residues long. DNA for the CDR3: TGTGCCAGCAGTTCTGGCTATGGCTACACCTTC. This gives the protein CASSSGYGYTF.

The rearrangement uses TRBV13 and TRBJ2-7; TRBD2 matches 8 bases. The germline V gene encodes CDR1 PRHDT and CDR2 FYEKMQ (reference sequence). The CDR3 totals 17 residues. V lost 5 bases and J lost 0; bases outside the gene matches: 12. The CDR3 reads CASSHPAVAGSSYEQYF. CDR3 in DNA: TGTGCCAGCAGCCACCCAGCGGTAGCGGGATCCTCCTACGAGCAGTACTTC.